This T cell receptor beta chain appears in the sequencing data of a study of T-cell memory formation after mild COVID-19 (dated by TCRdb to the early 2020s). Describing the broader study: TCR sequence clusters from the two donors were found to be largely donor specific. The cohort was made up of two young adult volunteers, one female and one male, who were previously healthy. In a couple of donors, T-cell clones that expanded and contracted after mild COVID-19 were followed by sequencing TCRalpha and TCRbeta repertoires longitudinally.

Of note for this clonotype: Its antigen is not yet known. No much larger clone exists at a distance of one base, and base qualities are not known.

The instrument given in TCRdb is Illumina NovaSeq 6000. TCRalpha and TCRbeta cDNA libraries were constructed by 5'RACE with constant-segment primers, with sample barcodes and unique molecular identifiers being introduced. RNA was extracted from every sample with Trizol reagent. Libraries were amplified in two PCR steps, with a second sample barcode and Illumina TruSeq adapters added in the second step. Sequencing of the libraries was done on an Illumina NovaSeq, producing 2 x 150 bp paired-end reads. As for how the authors treated the data: With migec v1.2.7, reads were demultiplexed and then collapsed into UMI-guided consensus sequences. Using mixcr v2.1.11, UMI consensuses were aligned to TRA and TRB V and J templates and then assembled into clonotypes. A clonotype was counted as expanded or contracted only if both edgeR and NoisET called the change significant, with noise models trained on biological replicates. For edgeR calls, the cutoffs were a false discovery rate-adjusted p below 0.01 and a log2 fold-change threshold of 1. As an exploratory analysis of dynamics, PCA with hierarchical clustering was applied to max-normalized trajectories of the 1000 most abundant clonotypes. Separately sequenced CD4+ and CD8+ repertoires were used to assign the CD4 or CD8 phenotype of responding clones. Clones were called with MiXCR by TCRdb after fastp trimmed the public reads at Q25, and only in-frame beta chains were retained. Rows matching on CDR3 protein sequence are summarized as one entry with the most common DNA and genes. Clone size and V and J calls follow TCRdb, not the original study. The sample table lists 550,000 to 700,000 distinct CDR3 sequences, 15% to 20% of them with a count of one. The ten largest make up around 8.1% of the sample.

PBMCs were isolated by Ficoll-Paque density gradient centrifugation. Study-level results and caveats: Contracting CD4+ clones were located mainly in the CM and EM memory subsets, whereas CD8+ clones were found to be enriched in EMRA. Clones that contracted from day 15 to 85 showed balanced CD4/CD8 phenotypes, whereas a second wave of clones that expanded from day 15 to 37 leaned towards CD4+. Whether the second-wave clones peaking on day 37 were SARS-CoV-2 specific was not confirmed. The detection of some responding clones in pre-infection memory suggests that pre-existing cross-reactive memory T cells joined the SARS-CoV-2 response. Only two mild cases were covered by the study, and larger cohorts that include severe cases with pre-infection samples were considered necessary.

Including cysteine and phenylalanine, the CDR3 has 17 amino acids. This entry keeps only the CDR3 DNA: 51 bases, framed from base 1. V lost 8 bases and J lost 1 base; the stretch between them is 18 bases long. Reading the germline V gene gives CDR1 MNHNS and CDR2 SASEGT. The receptor's source is an adult woman who had mild COVID-19 (a few samples of this study predate the infection). The sample titles of this study are shuffled in the database, so cell type and time point are left out; the donor was told from shared clones. The receptor chain draws on TRBV6-1 and TRBJ2-6; TRBD1 is a possible D gene, resting on 6 matching bases. The sample was PBMCs or a T cell subset sorted from them (not recorded which). The CDR3 corresponds to CASGKQGSESGANVLTF. The nucleotide sequence reads as follows: TGTGCCAGCGGTAAACAGGGAAGTGAGTCTGGGGCCAACGTCCTGACTTTC.